This entry lists 12 T cell receptor beta chains sequenced from one sample in a study of blood T cell repertoires in COVID-19 (dated by TCRdb to between 2020 and 2021). Receptors were amplified or captured by the immunoSEQ multiplex PCR assay. This is the immuneACCESS table as TCRdb keeps it, with only in-frame sequences that have V and J called. A part of the clones is gone; compared with another copy, unresolved V genes explain less than half, and the rest is unexplained. For this sample the table gives fewer than 150,000 clones, of which about 91% were detected only once. Together, the top ten hold roughly 28% of the sample. Sequencing used peripheral blood. The receptors come from a human donor in a cohort sampled during active COVID-19.

Comment on this clone: Other nucleotide sequences in the sample specify the same CDR3. V usage is TRBV3-1 (or the pseudogene TRBV3-2) and J usage is TRBJ1-2; TRBD1 agrees at 7 bases. V lost 1 base and J lost 7; bases outside the gene matches: 3. The CDR3 contains 13 residues. The germline V gene has CDR1 LGHDT and CDR2 YNNKEL (reference sequence). The CDR3 DNA follows: TGTGCCAGCAGCCAAGGGCAGGGGGGTGGCTACACCTTC. This translates into CASSQGQGGGYTF.

This chain uses TRBV7-9 with TRBJ1-2; D possibly corresponds to TRBD1 (6 bases). The V gene's germline CDR1 is SEHNR and CDR2 FQNEAQ (reference sequence). V was trimmed by 2 bases and J by 4 bases, leaving 14 bases between them. This CDR3 has 15 residues. CDR3 bases: TGTGCCAGCAGCTTACTCGGGACACCCATCTATGGCTACACCTTC. This encodes CASSLLGTPIYGYTF.

The chain has TRBV24-1 and TRBJ2-1; 10 nucleotides line up with TRBD2. This CDR3 has 15 amino acids. V trimming: 7 bases; J trimming: 8 bases; junction bases outside the gene matches: 10. The germline CDR1 and CDR2 sequences are KGHDR and SFDVKD. The CDR3 sequence: CATSTNSGGYDEQFF. The CDR3, as DNA: TGTGCCACCAGCACGAATAGCGGGGGGTACGATGAGCAGTTCTTC.

The chain carries TRBV3-1 (or the pseudogene TRBV3-2) and TRBJ2-1, with 8 nucleotides matching TRBD1. Germline V gene sequence: CDR1 LGHDT, CDR2 YNNKEL (reference sequence). Unmatched junction bases numbered 10, after V lost 2 bases and J lost 10 bases. The CDR3 is made up of 15 amino acids. CDR3 DNA sequence: TGTGCCAGCAGCCAAACCAGGGGGCTAAGACGGGAGCAGTTCTTC. It codes for CASSQTRGLRREQFF.

This clone has only one observation. This chain links TRBV5-1 with TRBJ2-7; 7 bases match TRBD1. Germline V lookup: CDR1 SGHRS, CDR2 YFSETQ. V lost 6 bases, J lost 0 bases, and 6 bases stayed unmatched. This CDR3 spans 14 amino acids. The CDR3 reads CASTPQGVSYEQYF. CDR3 in DNA: TGCGCCAGCACCCCCCAGGGGGTCTCCTACGAGCAGTACTTC.

This clone was counted a single time. The V call is TRBV15, the J call TRBJ2-1, with 9 bases lining up with TRBD2. The CDR3 is 13 amino acids. CDR1 is LNHNV, CDR2 YYDKDF, per germline (reference sequence). Trimming cost V 6 bases and J 7 bases; bases outside gene matches: 4. The CDR3 is CATRRGGANEQFF. The CDR3 bases are TGTGCCACCAGGCGCGGGGGGGCAAATGAGCAGTTCTTC.

V is TRBV5-1 and J is TRBJ2-5; D gene uncertain. CDR1 SGHRS and CDR2 YFSETQ come from the germline V gene. Trimming shortened V by 1 base and J by 9 bases, and 13 bases separated the two germline ends. This CDR3 region has 13 residues. The CDR3 DNA is TGCGCCAGCAGCTTGAGCCCAAATGCGGCCCAGTACTTC. It codes for CASSLSPNAAQYF.

This sequence joins TRBV15 and TRBJ2-6, with 10 bases identical to TRBD1. The junction had 3 bases not matched to a gene; V was cut back by 6 bases and J by 4 bases. The CDR3 is made up of 15 amino acids. From germline, CDR1 is LNHNV and CDR2 YYDKDF (reference sequence). CDR3 loop: CATRGQGTGANVLTF. The CDR3 DNA follows: TGTGCCACCAGGGGACAGGGGACCGGGGCCAACGTCCTGACTTTC.

This sequence joins TRBV29-1 and TRBJ1-1, with TRBD1 matching over 9 bases. Trimming removed 7 bases from V and 5 bases from J; junction bases left unmatched: 8. This CDR3 contains 13 residues. Germline V gives CDR1 SQVTM, CDR2 ANQGSEA. The CDR3: CSAGQGSKTEAFF. The CDR3 nucleotides are TGCAGCGCCGGACAGGGGAGTAAGACTGAAGCTTTCTTT. The variable domain in full, completed from reference TRBV29-1 and TRBJ1-1, reads SAVISQKPSRDICQRGTSLTIQCQVDSQVTMMFWYRQQPGQSLTLIATANQGSEATYESGFVIDKFPISRPNLTFSTLTVSNMSPEDSSIYLCSAGQGSKTEAFFGQGTRLTVV.

This sequence joins TRBV6-1 and TRBJ1-1; the D is unclear. Trimming removed 3 bases from V and 6 bases from J, with 17 bases in between. Germline CDR1 reads MNHNS; CDR2 reads SASEGT. The CDR3 has 15 residues. CDR3 coding DNA: TGTGCCAGCAGTGATAGACTCCTGGTCGGATCTGAAGCTTTCTTT. The encoded protein is CASSDRLLVGSEAFF.

A remark on this clone: Different DNA sequences within this sample yield the same CDR3. The chain carries TRBV18 and TRBJ1-2; 9 bases agree with TRBD1. Unmatched junction bases numbered 0, after V lost 3 bases and J lost 4 bases. This CDR3 comprises 13 residues. From germline, CDR1 is KGHSH and CDR2 LQKENI. Written as DNA, the CDR3 is TGTGCCAGCTCACCGGACAGGGGCTATGGCTACACCTTC. This codes for CASSPDRGYGYTF.

J is TRBJ2-3 and V is TRBV5-1, with 8 bases matching TRBD2. The CDR3 sequence is 16 residues long. After removal of 4 bases from V and 1 base from J, the junction contained 8 bases not matched to a gene. Germline V gives CDR1 SGHRS, CDR2 YFSETQ. For the CDR3, the DNA is TGCGCCAGCAGCCCGGGACCGACTAGCGGCACAGATACGCAGTATTTT. Amino acid sequence: CASSPGPTSGTDTQYF. The whole variable domain, filled in from reference TRBV5-1 and TRBJ2-3, reads KAGVTQTPRYLIKTRGQQVTLSCSPISGHRSVSWYQQTPGQGLQFLFEYFSETQRNKGNFPGRFSGRQFSNSRSEMNVSTLELGDSALYLCASSPGPTSGTDTQYFGPGTRLTVL.